A selection of T cell receptor beta chains follows, all from one sample in a study of early T cells in non-severe SARS-CoV-2 infection. One entry per CDR3 protein results from TCRdb running MiXCR on the 5' RACE reads. The sample has 75,000 to 100,000 distinct CDR3 sequences, approximately 15% seen once. The source material was whole blood. These receptors were collected from an adult who was a healthcare worker with PCR-confirmed SARS-CoV-2 infection or an uninfected control (not recorded which). Each CDR3 is given with its conserved first and last residue. The D gene is left open where the match is weak. A row's size may be missing; if present it is once, few, many or a size class.

clone_size: -
v_call: TRBV2
j_call: TRBJ2-1
d_call: -
cdr3_aa: CASSDTDGSSYNEQFF
cdr3_nt: TGTGCCAGCAGTGACACTGACGGTAGCTCCTACAATGAGCAGTTCTTC

clone_size: -
v_call: TRBV6-2/TRBV6-3
j_call: TRBJ1-5
d_call: TRBD1
cdr3_aa: CASGKMDRGLLLSNQPQHF
cdr3_nt: TGTGCCAGCGGAAAAATGGACAGGGGGCTCCTTCTTAGCAATCAGCCCCAGCATTTT

clone_size: few
v_call: TRBV5-5
j_call: TRBJ2-2
d_call: -
cdr3_aa: CASSPKGQSFGELFF
cdr3_nt: TGTGCCAGCAGCCCCAAGGGACAATCCTTCGGGGAGCTGTTTTTT

clone_size: -
v_call: TRBV20-1
j_call: TRBJ2-7
d_call: -
cdr3_aa: CSARDTRVLGVREQYF
cdr3_nt: TGCAGTGCTAGAGACACTAGGGTGTTGGGTGTTCGGGAGCAGTACTTC

clone_size: -
v_call: TRBV7-2
j_call: TRBJ2-1
d_call: -
cdr3_aa: CASSLMGNNEQFF
cdr3_nt: TGTGCCAGCAGCTTAATGGGAAACAATGAGCAGTTCTTC

clone_size: -
v_call: TRBV20-1
j_call: TRBJ2-7
d_call: -
cdr3_aa: CSAGRMGSTNEQYF
cdr3_nt: TGCAGTGCGGGCCGGATGGGGAGCACAAACGAGCAGTACTTC

clone_size: few
v_call: TRBV7-8
j_call: TRBJ2-1
d_call: -
cdr3_aa: CASSLSYGSYNEQFF
cdr3_nt: TGTGCCAGCAGCTTGTCTTATGGCAGCTACAATGAGCAGTTCTTC

clone_size: few
v_call: TRBV20-1
j_call: TRBJ2-1
d_call: -
cdr3_aa: CSALASNGYNEQFF
cdr3_nt: TGCAGTGCTCTAGCCTCGAACGGCTACAATGAGCAGTTCTTC

clone_size: -
v_call: TRBV20-1
j_call: TRBJ2-1
d_call: TRBD2
cdr3_aa: CSAKGLEVDEQFF
cdr3_nt: TGCAGTGCTAAGGGACTAGAGGTCGATGAGCAGTTCTTC

clone_size: -
v_call: TRBV6-5
j_call: TRBJ1-1
d_call: -
cdr3_aa: CASTPLYYRNTEAFF
cdr3_nt: TGTGCCAGCACCCCTTTATACTACCGTAACACTGAAGCTTTCTTT